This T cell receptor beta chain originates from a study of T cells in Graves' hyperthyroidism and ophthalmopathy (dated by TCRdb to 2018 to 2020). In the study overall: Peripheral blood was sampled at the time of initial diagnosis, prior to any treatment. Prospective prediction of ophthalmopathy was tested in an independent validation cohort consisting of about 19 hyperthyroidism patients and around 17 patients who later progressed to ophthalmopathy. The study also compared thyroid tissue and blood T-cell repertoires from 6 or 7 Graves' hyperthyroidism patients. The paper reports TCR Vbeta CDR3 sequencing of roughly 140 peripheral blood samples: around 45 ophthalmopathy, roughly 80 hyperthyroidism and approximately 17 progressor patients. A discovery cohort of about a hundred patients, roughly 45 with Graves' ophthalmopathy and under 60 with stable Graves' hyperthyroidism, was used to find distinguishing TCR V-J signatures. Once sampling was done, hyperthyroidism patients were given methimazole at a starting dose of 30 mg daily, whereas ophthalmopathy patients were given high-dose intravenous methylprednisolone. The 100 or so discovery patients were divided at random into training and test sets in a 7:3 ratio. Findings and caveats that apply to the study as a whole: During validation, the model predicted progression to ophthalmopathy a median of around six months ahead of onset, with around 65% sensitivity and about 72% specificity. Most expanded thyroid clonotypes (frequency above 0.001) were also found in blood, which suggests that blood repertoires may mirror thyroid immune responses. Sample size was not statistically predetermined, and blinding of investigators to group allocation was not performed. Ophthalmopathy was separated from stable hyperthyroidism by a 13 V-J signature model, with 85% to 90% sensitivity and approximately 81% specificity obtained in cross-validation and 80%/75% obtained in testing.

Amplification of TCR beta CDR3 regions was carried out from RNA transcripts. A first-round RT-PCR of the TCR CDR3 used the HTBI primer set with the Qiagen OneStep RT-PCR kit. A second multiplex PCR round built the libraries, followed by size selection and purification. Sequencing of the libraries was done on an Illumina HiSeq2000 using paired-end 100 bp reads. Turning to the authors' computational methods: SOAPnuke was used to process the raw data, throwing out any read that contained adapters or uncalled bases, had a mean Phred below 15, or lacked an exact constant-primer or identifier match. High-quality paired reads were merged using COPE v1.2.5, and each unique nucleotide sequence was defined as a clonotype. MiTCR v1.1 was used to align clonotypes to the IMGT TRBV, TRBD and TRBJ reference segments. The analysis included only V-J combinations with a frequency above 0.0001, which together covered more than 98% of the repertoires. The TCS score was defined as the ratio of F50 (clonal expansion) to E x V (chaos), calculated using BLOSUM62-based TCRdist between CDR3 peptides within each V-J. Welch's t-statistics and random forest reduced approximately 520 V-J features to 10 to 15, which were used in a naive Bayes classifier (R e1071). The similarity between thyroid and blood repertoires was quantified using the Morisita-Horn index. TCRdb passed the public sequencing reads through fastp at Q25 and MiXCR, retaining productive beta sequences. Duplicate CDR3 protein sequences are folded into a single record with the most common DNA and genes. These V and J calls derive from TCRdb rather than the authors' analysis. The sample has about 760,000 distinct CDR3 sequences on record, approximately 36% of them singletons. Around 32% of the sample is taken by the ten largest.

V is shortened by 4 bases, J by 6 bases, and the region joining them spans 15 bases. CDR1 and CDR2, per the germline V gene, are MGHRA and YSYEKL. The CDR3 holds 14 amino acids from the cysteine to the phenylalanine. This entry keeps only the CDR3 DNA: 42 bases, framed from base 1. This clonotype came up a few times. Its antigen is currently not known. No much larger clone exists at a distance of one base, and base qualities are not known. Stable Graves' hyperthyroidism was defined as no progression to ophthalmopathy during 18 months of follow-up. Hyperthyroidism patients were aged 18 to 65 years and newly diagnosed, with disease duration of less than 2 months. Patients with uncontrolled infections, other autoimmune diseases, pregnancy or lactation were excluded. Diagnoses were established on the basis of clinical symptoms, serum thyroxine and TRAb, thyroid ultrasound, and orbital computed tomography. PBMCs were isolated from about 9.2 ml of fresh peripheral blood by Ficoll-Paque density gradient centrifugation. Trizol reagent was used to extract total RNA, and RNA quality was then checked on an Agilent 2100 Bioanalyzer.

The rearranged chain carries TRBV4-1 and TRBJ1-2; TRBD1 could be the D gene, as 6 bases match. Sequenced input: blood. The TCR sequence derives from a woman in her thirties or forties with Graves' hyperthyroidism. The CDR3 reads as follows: CASSLKPGANGYTF. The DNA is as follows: TGCGCCAGCAGCCTTAAACCGGGGGCAAATGGCTACACCTTC.